These 9 T cell receptor beta chains were sequenced from one sample in a study of cytomegalovirus exposure and HLA in healthy donors. The primer mix had 60 Vbeta and 13 Jbeta primers. Generated by immunoSEQ multiplex PCR, the TCRdb table keeps only in-frame clones and is missing some. The repertoire consists of some 89,000 clones, with 78% occurring once and the leading ten covering approximately 4%. Sequencing used PBMCs. These receptors came from a woman aged 40 to 55 in good health and CMV-seropositive.

The rearrangement uses TRBV7-2 and TRBJ1-1; D unclear. This CDR3 spans 14 amino acids. Trimming removed 3 bases at V and 1 base at J, with 9 bases between. CDR1 is SGHTA, CDR2 FQGNSA, per germline. The CDR3 DNA reads as TGTGCCAGCAGCTTCGGGGTGGCGAACACTGAAGCTTTCTTT. This codes for CASSFGVANTEAFF.

The chain couples TRBV11-1 to TRBJ2-7, with TRBD1 matching over 7 bases. The CDR3 loop spans 14 amino acids. V trimming: 3 bases; J trimming: 0 bases; junction bases outside the gene matches: 2. Germline V gene data show CDR1 as SGHAT and CDR2 as FQDESV (reference sequence). CDR3 loop: CASSLGQNSYEQYF. As DNA, the CDR3 is TGTGCCAGCAGCTTGGGACAGAACTCCTACGAGCAGTACTTC.

The rearrangement uses TRBV27 and TRBJ2-5, with a tentative D call TRBD2 (5 bases). The length of the CDR3 is 14 residues. The germline V gene has CDR1 MNHEY and CDR2 SMNVEV (reference sequence). V was shortened by 4 bases and J by 7 bases, with 16 bases between the two germline ends. CDR3 bases: TGTGCCAGCAGTTCCCGGACTGTAGTGGGGACCCAGTACTTC. As protein: CASSSRTVVGTQYF.

The chain joins TRBV7-9 to TRBJ1-1; no clear D gene. V lost 5 bases and J 1 base, leaving 11 bases between the germline ends. The CDR3 contains 14 residues. Germline V gene data show CDR1 as SEHNR and CDR2 as FQNEAQ (reference sequence). CDR3 sequence (DNA): TGTGCCAGCAGCCCAACCGGTGCGAACACTGAAGCTTTCTTT. It yields the protein CASSPTGANTEAFF.

The J gene is TRBJ1-2, the V gene TRBV28; 9 positions agree with TRBD1. With V trimmed by 5 bases and J by 5 bases, 9 bases remained unmatched. The CDR3 has 15 amino acids. The germline V gene has CDR1 MDHEN and CDR2 SYDVKM. The CDR3 here is CASSGGTGRWYGYTF. CDR3 sequence (DNA): TGTGCCAGCAGTGGGGGGACAGGGCGTTGGTATGGCTACACCTTC.

V is TRBV4-1 and J is TRBJ2-7; TRBD2 matches at 13 bases. The CDR3 is 16 amino acids. The junction had 5 bases not matched to a gene; V was cut back by 2 bases and J by 4 bases. Per germline, CDR1 MGHRA and CDR2 YSYEKL. CDR3: CASSQILAGGGYEQYF. CDR3 coding DNA: TGCGCCAGCAGCCAAATACTAGCGGGAGGGGGTTACGAGCAGTACTTC.

This rearrangement joins TRBV27 to TRBJ2-2, with 10 bases matching TRBD2. The CDR3 sequence is 19 residues long. The germline gives CDR1 MNHEY, CDR2 SMNVEV (reference sequence). The V segment lost 3 bases and the J segment 1 base; nucleotides outside the gene matches: 11. This chain's CDR3 is CASSFLSLAGVGNTGELFF. CDR3 DNA sequence: TGTGCCAGCAGTTTCTTAAGCCTAGCGGGAGTTGGGAACACCGGGGAGCTGTTTTTT.

The V call is TRBV28, the J call TRBJ2-3; D call uncertain. Per the germline V gene, CDR1 is MDHEN and CDR2 is SYDVKM. The CDR3 extends over 11 amino acids. V dropped 8 bases and J dropped 3 bases, with 6 bases sitting between them. The CDR3 reads CASRSTDTQYF. CDR3 DNA sequence: TGTGCCAGCCGTTCGACAGATACGCAGTATTTT.

The chain joins TRBV14 to TRBJ1-4; D is ambiguous. The germline V gene has CDR1 SGHDN and CDR2 FVKESK. The CDR3 sequence is 12 residues long. V was cut by 5 bases and J by 7 bases, with 8 bases left in between. CDR3 protein: CASSWGGEKLFF. CDR3 DNA: TGTGCCAGCAGCTGGGGAGGTGAAAAACTGTTTTTT.